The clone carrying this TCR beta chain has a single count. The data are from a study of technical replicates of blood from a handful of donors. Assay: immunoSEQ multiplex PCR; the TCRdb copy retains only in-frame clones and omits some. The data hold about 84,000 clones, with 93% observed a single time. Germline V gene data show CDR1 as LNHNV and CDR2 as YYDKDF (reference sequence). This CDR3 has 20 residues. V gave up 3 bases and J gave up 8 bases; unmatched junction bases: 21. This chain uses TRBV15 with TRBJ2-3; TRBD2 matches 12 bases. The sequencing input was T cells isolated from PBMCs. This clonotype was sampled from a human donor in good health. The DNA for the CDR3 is TGTGCCACCAGCAGTGGGACGGGACTAGCGGGTCAAATGAGTATCGGTACGCAGTATTTT. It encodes CATSSGTGLAGQMSIGTQYF.